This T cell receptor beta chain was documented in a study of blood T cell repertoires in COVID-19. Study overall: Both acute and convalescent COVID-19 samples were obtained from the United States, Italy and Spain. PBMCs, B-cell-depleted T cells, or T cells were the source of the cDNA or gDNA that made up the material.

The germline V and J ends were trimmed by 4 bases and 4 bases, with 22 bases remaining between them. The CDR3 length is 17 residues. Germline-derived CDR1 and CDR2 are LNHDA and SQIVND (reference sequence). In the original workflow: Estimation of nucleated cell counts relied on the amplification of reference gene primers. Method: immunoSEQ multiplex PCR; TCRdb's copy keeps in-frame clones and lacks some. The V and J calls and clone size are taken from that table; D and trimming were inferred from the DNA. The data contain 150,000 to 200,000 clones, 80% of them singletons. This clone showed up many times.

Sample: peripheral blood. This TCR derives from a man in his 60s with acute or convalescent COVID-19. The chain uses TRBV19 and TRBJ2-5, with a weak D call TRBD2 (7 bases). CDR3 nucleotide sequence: TGTGCCAGTAGTACCCACGGGGGGCTTTCCACCCCAGAGACCCAGTACTTC. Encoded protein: CASSTHGGLSTPETQYF.